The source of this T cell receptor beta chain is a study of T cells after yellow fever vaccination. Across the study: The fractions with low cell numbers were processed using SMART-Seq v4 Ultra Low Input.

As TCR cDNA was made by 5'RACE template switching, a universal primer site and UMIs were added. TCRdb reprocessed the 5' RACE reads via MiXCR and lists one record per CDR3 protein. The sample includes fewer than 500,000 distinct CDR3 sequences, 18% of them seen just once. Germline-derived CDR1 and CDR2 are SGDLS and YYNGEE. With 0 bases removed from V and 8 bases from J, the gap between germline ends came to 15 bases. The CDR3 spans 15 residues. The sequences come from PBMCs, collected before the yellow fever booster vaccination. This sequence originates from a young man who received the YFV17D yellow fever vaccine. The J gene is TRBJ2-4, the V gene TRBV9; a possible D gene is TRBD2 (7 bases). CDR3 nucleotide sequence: TGTGCCAGCAGCGTAGGGGGGGGCGGCGAAGACATTCAGTACTTC. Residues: CASSVGGGGEDIQYF.